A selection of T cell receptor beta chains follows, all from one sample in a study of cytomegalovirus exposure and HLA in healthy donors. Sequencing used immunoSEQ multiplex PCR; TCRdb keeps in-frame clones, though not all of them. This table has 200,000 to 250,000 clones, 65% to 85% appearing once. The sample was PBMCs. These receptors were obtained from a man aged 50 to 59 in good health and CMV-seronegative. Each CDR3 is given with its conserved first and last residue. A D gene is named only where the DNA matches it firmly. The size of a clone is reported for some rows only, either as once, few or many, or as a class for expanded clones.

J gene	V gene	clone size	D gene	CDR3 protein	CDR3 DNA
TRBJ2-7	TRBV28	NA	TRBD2	CASSLLAGGVYEQYF	TGTGCCAGCAGTTTATTAGCGGGAGGTGTATACGAGCAGTACTTC
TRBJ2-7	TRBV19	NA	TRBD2	CASIEVGGGRGGYGSYEQYF	TGTGCCAGTATTGAGGTGGGCGGCGGGAGGGGGGGTTATGGCTCCTACGAGCAGTACTTC
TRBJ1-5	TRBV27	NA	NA	CASTWGRDQPQHF	TGTGCCAGCACCTGGGGGCGAGATCAGCCCCAGCATTTT
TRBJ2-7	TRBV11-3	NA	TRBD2	CASSLNLAGGQHF	TGTGCCAGCAGCCTGAACCTAGCGGGAGGACAGCACTTC
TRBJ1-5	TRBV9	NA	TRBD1	CASSGGTGYDNQPQHF	TGTGCCAGCAGCGGCGGGACAGGTTATGACAATCAGCCCCAGCATTTT
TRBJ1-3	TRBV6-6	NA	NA	CASSFRQTSGNTIYF	TGTGCCAGCAGTTTTAGACAGACCTCTGGAAACACCATATATTTT
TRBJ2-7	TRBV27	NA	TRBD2	CASSPFGGNEYEQYF	TGTGCCAGCAGTCCGTTCGGGGGGAATGAATACGAGCAGTACTTC
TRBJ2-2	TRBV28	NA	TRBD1	CASSSDRVRELFF	TGTGCCAGCAGTTCAGACAGGGTCCGGGAGCTGTTTTTT
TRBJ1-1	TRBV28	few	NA	CASLRGRNTEAFF	TGTGCCAGCCTCCGAGGGCGGAACACTGAAGCTTTCTTT
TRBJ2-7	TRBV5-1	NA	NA	CASSSHSYEQYF	TGCGCCAGCAGCTCCCACAGCTACGAGCAGTACTTC
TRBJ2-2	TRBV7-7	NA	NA	CASSFSGGELFF	TGTGCTAGCAGCTTTTCGGGGGGGGAGCTGTTTTTT
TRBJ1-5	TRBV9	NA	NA	CASSVGAGDQPQHF	TGTGCCAGCAGCGTAGGGGCCGGGGATCAGCCCCAGCATTTT
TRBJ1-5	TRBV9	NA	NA	CASSAGGGRNQPQHF	TGTGCCAGCAGCGCAGGCGGGGGGCGCAATCAGCCCCAGCATTTT
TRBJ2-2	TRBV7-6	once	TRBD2	CASSHRGLAGANTGELFF	TGTGCCAGCAGTCACAGGGGTCTAGCGGGGGCGAACACCGGGGAGCTGTTTTTT
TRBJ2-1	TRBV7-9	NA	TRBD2	CASSLAVGGNEQFF	TGTGCCAGCAGCTTAGCGGTGGGGGGGAATGAGCAGTTCTTC
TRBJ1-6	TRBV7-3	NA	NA	CASSSGLNSPLHF	TGTGCCAGCAGCTCAGGGTTGAATTCACCCCTCCACTTT
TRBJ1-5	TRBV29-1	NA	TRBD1	CSVSDRGGNQPQHF	TGCAGCGTTAGTGACAGGGGAGGAAATCAGCCCCAGCATTTT
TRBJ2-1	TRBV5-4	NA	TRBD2	CASSDGTSGRRYNEQFF	TGTGCCAGCAGCGATGGGACTAGCGGGAGGCGTTACAATGAGCAGTTCTTC
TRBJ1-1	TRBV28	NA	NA	CTSSSNTEAFF	TGTACCAGCAGTTCTAACACTGAAGCTTTCTTT
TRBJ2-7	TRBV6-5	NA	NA	CASSRGGKSTYEQYF	TGTGCCAGCAGCCGTGGCGGAAAGTCAACCTACGAGCAGTACTTC
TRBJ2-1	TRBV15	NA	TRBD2	CATSRNGLAGVSPYNEQFF	TGTGCCACCAGCAGAAACGGACTAGCGGGGGTTTCTCCCTACAATGAGCAGTTCTTC
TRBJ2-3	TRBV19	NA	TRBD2	CASSIGTSGTDTQYF	TGTGCCAGTAGTATAGGGACTAGCGGCACAGATACGCAGTATTTT
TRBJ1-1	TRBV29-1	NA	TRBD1	CSGGQGADREAFF	TGCAGTGGGGGACAGGGGGCGGATCGTGAAGCTTTCTTT
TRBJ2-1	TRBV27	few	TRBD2	CASSVSGDLNEQFF	TGTGCCAGCAGTGTTAGCGGGGACCTTAATGAGCAGTTCTTC
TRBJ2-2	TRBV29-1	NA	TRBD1	CSVARQGSNTGELFF	TGCAGCGTCGCAAGACAGGGCTCCAACACCGGGGAGCTGTTTTTT
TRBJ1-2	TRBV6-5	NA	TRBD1	CASSPGGRYGYTF	TGTGCCAGCAGCCCAGGGGGCCGCTATGGCTACACCTTC
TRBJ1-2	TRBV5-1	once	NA	CASSLAPGYGYTF	TGCGCCAGCAGCTTGGCCCCCGGGTATGGCTACACCTTC
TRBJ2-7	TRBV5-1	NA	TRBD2	CASSPGGRESLEQYF	TGCGCCAGCAGCCCCGGTGGGCGGGAGTCTTTAGAGCAGTACTTC
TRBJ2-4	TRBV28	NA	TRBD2	CASSLSGGVRYF	TGTGCCAGCAGTTTAAGCGGGGGGGTTCGGTACTTC
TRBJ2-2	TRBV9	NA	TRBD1	CASSARTGENIGELFF	TGTGCCAGCAGCGCCCGGACAGGCGAGAACATCGGGGAGCTGTTTTTT
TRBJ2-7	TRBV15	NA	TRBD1	CATSRRDRGNYEQYF	TGTGCCACCAGCAGACGTGACAGGGGGAACTACGAGCAGTACTTC
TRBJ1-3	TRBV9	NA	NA	CASSPPLSGNTIYF	TGTGCCAGCAGCCCCCCTTTGTCTGGAAACACCATATATTTT